These 17 T cell receptor beta chains came from one sample sequenced in a study of blood T cell repertoires in COVID-19. Assay used: immunoSEQ multiplex PCR; TCRdb lists only in-frame clones, some missing. The profile shows approximately 100,000 clones, approximately 84% of them singletons. The sequenced sample was peripheral blood. These TCRs come from a human donor in a cohort sampled during active COVID-19.

DNA of the CDR3: TGTGCCAGCAGGCAGGGCCCGAAATACTCCTATAATTCACCCCTCCACTTT. It is translated as CASRQGPKYSYNSPLHF. The chain recombines TRBV28 with TRBJ1-6; D is perhaps TRBD1 (5 bases). The CDR3 is made up of 17 amino acids. CDR1 is MDHEN, CDR2 SYDVKM, per germline. V dropped 6 bases and J dropped 0 bases, with 15 bases sitting between them.

This sequence joins TRBV28 and TRBJ1-5; 10 nucleotides agree with TRBD1. In germline, CDR1 is MDHEN, CDR2 SYDVKM. This CDR3 is built from 16 residues. V was pared by 4 bases and J by 6 bases, with 9 bases of the junction left unmatched. The CDR3, as DNA: TGTGCCAGCAGTTCGGCCCGGACAGGGGGAAGTCAGCCCCAGCATTTT. Amino acid sequence: CASSSARTGGSQPQHF. Full variable domain (rest looked up from reference TRBV28 and TRBJ1-5): DVKVTQSSRYLVKRTGEKVFLECVQDMDHENMFWYRQDPGLGLRLIYFSYDVKMKEKGDIPEGYSVSREKKERFSLILESASTNQTSMYLCASSSARTGGSQPQHFGDGTRLSIL.

The V and J genes are TRBV28 and TRBJ1-1; D might be TRBD1 (5 bases). Germline values: CDR1 MDHEN, CDR2 SYDVKM. This CDR3 contains 15 residues. The germline V and J ends were trimmed by 6 bases and 3 bases, with 17 bases remaining between them. The chain's CDR3 is CASSVGIGGYTEAFF. The CDR3 nucleotides read TGTGCCAGCAGCGTTGGTATTGGGGGGTACACTGAAGCTTTCTTT. The full variable domain, rest sourced from reference TRBV28 and TRBJ1-1, is DVKVTQSSRYLVKRTGEKVFLECVQDMDHENMFWYRQDPGLGLRLIYFSYDVKMKEKGDIPEGYSVSREKKERFSLILESASTNQTSMYLCASSVGIGGYTEAFFGQGTRLTVV.

This clone was detected only a few times. The chain links TRBV9 to TRBJ2-7, with 7 nucleotides matching TRBD2. Germline CDR1 reads SGDLS; CDR2 reads YYNGEE. This CDR3 is built from 14 residues. V lost 0 bases and J lost 2; bases outside the gene matches: 2. The CDR3 DNA sequence: TGTGCCAGCAGCGTAGACGCGGGGGCCTACGAGCAGTACTTC. Translating it yields CASSVDAGAYEQYF. Looking up the rest from reference TRBV9 and TRBJ2-7 gives the full variable domain: DSGVTQTPKHLITATGQRVTLRCSPRSGDLSVYWYQQSLDQGLQFLIQYYNGEERAKGNILERFSAQQFPDLHSELNLSSLELGDSALYFCASSVDAGAYEQYFGPGTRLTVT.

This chain connects TRBV11-2 to TRBJ1-6, with D perhaps TRBD1 (6 bases). V lost 5 bases and J 9 bases, leaving 20 bases between the germline ends. CDR1 SGHAT and CDR2 FQNNGV come from the germline V gene. This CDR3 is 16 amino acids long. The CDR3: CASSRSTGTVSSPLHF. The CDR3 region has the DNA TGTGCCAGCAGCAGAAGTACAGGGACGGTATCTTCACCCCTCCACTTT.

The chain has TRBV28 and TRBJ1-2, with TRBD1 identical over 8 bases. The CDR3 has 15 amino acids. V dropped 6 bases and J dropped 6; count of bases not matched to a gene: 12. Germline values: CDR1 MDHEN, CDR2 SYDVKM. CDR3 loop: CASSQLRGLEDGYTF. Here the CDR3 DNA reads TGTGCCAGCAGCCAACTCAGGGGGCTCGAGGATGGCTACACCTTC.

This sequence joins TRBV28 and TRBJ2-7; TRBD1 matches at 10 bases. The ends lost 4 bases at V and 2 bases at J; junction bases unmatched: 5. The germline gives CDR1 MDHEN, CDR2 SYDVKM. The CDR3 runs 15 residues. The CDR3 DNA follows: TGTGCCAGCAGTTCCCCCGGGACAGGGGCCTACGAGCAGTACTTC. Protein sequence: CASSSPGTGAYEQYF.

CDR3 sequence reads: CASSTGHYGYTF. The CDR3 DNA sequence: TGTGCCAGCAGCACAGGGCACTATGGCTACACCTTC. The V and J genes are TRBV6-5 and TRBJ1-2; perhaps TRBD1 as D (6 bases). The V end was cut by 6 bases, the J end by 3 bases, with 8 bases between. The length of the CDR3 is 12 residues. Germline V gene data show CDR1 as MNHEY and CDR2 as SVGAGI.

The chain has TRBV24-1 and TRBJ2-5; the D is unclear. This CDR3 comprises 14 residues. V lost 3 bases, J lost 3 bases, and 10 bases lay in between. Germline V gene data show CDR1 as KGHDR and CDR2 as SFDVKD. The DNA of the CDR3 is TGTGCCACCAGTGATAGGTTAAGCGAAGAGACCCAGTACTTC. It translates to CATSDRLSEETQYF.

The chain carries TRBV6-5 and TRBJ1-2, with 7 bases matching TRBD1. Germline loops: CDR1 MNHEY, CDR2 SVGAGI. Unmatched junction bases numbered 6, after V lost 0 bases and J lost 5 bases. CDR3 length equals 15 residues. CDR3 DNA: TGTGCCAGCAGTTACTCCGGGACAGACGTTTATGGCTACACCTTC. Amino acid sequence: CASSYSGTDVYGYTF.

The gene calls are TRBV24-1 and TRBJ2-1; D not certain. Germline CDR1 and CDR2: KGHDR and SFDVKD. This CDR3 has 13 amino acids. Trimming removed 0 bases at V and 7 bases at J, with 6 bases between. The CDR3 loop reads CATSDLTRNEQFF. The CDR3 DNA is TGTGCCACCAGTGATTTGACAAGAAATGAGCAGTTCTTC.

The rearrangement joins TRBV27 to TRBJ2-3; 9 bases line up with TRBD2. The CDR3 sequence is 14 residues long. Germline CDR1 is MNHEY and CDR2 is SMNVEV (reference sequence). Germline trimming cut 8 bases from V and 5 bases from J; bases unmatched to any gene: 8. The DNA of the CDR3 is TGTGCCAGCGGTAGCGGGGGAAGTAGAGATACGCAGTATTTT. Translated: CASGSGGSRDTQYF.

With respect to this clone: Within the sample, other DNA sequences also encode this same CDR3. In DNA form, the CDR3 reads TGTGCCAGCAGCTTGGGACAGGGGGCGTACGAGCAGTACTTC. Translating it yields CASSLGQGAYEQYF. The chain links TRBV5-5 to TRBJ2-7; TRBD1 matches 10 bases. The CDR3 is 14 residues long. Looked up from germline, CDR1 is SGHKS and CDR2 is YYEKEE (reference sequence). Trimming removed 0 bases from V and 4 bases from J; junction bases left unmatched: 1.

The rearrangement uses TRBV2 and TRBJ2-1, with 11 bases lining up with TRBD2. The CDR3 has 15 residues. Trimming removed 4 bases from V and 10 bases from J; junction bases left unmatched: 9. Germline V lookup: CDR1 SNHLY, CDR2 FYNNEI. CDR3 DNA: TGTGCCAGCAGTGCTGCTAGCGGGAGGTTTGGCGAGCAGTTCTTC. Amino acid sequence: CASSAASGRFGEQFF. The whole variable domain, filled in from reference TRBV2 and TRBJ2-1, reads EPEVTQTPSHQVTQMGQEVILRCVPISNHLYFYWYRQILGQKVEFLVSFYNNEISEKSEIFDDQFSVERPDGSNFTLKIRSTKLEDSAMYFCASSAASGRFGEQFFGPGTRLTVL.

V usage is TRBV19 and J usage is TRBJ2-6; TRBD1 is a possible D gene (5 bases). CDR3 size: 18 residues. Germline V gives CDR1 LNHDA, CDR2 SQIVND (reference sequence). Trimming pared 4 bases from V and 0 bases from J, leaving 16 bases between. CDR3 region: CASSRGHDFSSGANVLTF. CDR3 sequence (DNA): TGTGCCAGTAGTAGGGGCCACGACTTCAGCTCTGGGGCCAACGTCCTGACTTTC.

The V gene is TRBV3-1 (or the pseudogene TRBV3-2), the J gene TRBJ2-7; the match to TRBD2 covers 7 bases. The CDR3 contains 15 residues. After removal of 1 base from V and 0 bases from J, the junction contained 3 bases not matched to a gene. Germline V gene sequence: CDR1 LGHDT, CDR2 YNNKEL (reference sequence). This CDR3 reads CASSQALAVSYEQYF. The CDR3 region has the DNA TGTGCCAGCAGCCAAGCGCTAGCGGTCTCCTACGAGCAGTACTTC.

This chain uses TRBV9 with TRBJ2-7; no clear D gene. CDR1 and CDR2 from the germline V gene are SGDLS and YYNGEE. This CDR3 comprises 16 residues. V was clipped by 3 bases and J by 0 bases, with 16 bases between them. CDR3 sequence (DNA): TGTGCCAGCAGCGCCCGCCCCGGCGGCTCCTCCTACGAGCAGTACTTC. This gives the protein CASSARPGGSSYEQYF.